One and the same sample provided the 16 T cell receptor beta chains below, sequenced in a study of glioma-infiltrating T cells after dendritic cell vaccination. Only in-frame clones appear in the TCRdb table, and some are missing; sequencing was by immunoSEQ multiplex PCR. The table has 65,000 to 90,000 clones, over 75% seen once. The specimen was blood, collected before dendritic cell vaccination. The receptors originated from a human donor with glioblastoma.

The V call is TRBV30, the J call TRBJ2-1, with D perhaps TRBD2 (6 bases). V lost 2 bases and J 3 bases, leaving 11 bases between the germline ends. The CDR3 loop spans 14 amino acids. From germline, CDR1 is GTSNPN and CDR2 SVGIG (reference sequence). CDR3 in DNA: TGTGCCTGGAGTCACGGGGGAAACTACAATGAGCAGTTCTTC. It yields the protein CAWSHGGNYNEQFF.

This clone was found a few times. The chain uses TRBV5-1 and TRBJ1-3; 7 bases are a match to TRBD1. After removal of 4 bases from V and 2 bases from J, the junction contained 9 bases not matched to a gene. The CDR3 sequence is 16 residues long. The germline CDR1 and CDR2 sequences are SGHRS and YFSETQ. This chain's CDR3 is CASSQGTERAGNTIYF. Here the CDR3 DNA reads TGCGCCAGCAGCCAGGGGACAGAAAGAGCTGGAAACACCATATATTTT.

This chain connects TRBV14 to TRBJ1-2; a possible D gene is TRBD1 (5 bases). There are 15 residues in the CDR3. The germline CDR1 and CDR2 sequences are SGHDN and FVKESK. The V end was cut by 1 base, the J end by 7 bases, with 16 bases between. The CDR3 region is CASSQGGEGISGYTF. CDR3 in DNA: TGTGCCAGCAGCCAAGGAGGGGAGGGGATTTCTGGCTACACCTTC. Looking up the rest from reference TRBV14 and TRBJ1-2 gives the full variable domain: EAGVTQFPSHSVIEKGQTVTLRCDPISGHDNLYWYRRVMGKEIKFLLHFVKESKQDESGMPNNRFLAERTGGTYSTLKVQPAELEDSGVYFCASSQGGEGISGYTFGSGTRLTVV.

The count of this clone is one. The sample has other DNA sequences that encode this CDR3 too. The chain employs TRBV5-1 and TRBJ1-1; TRBD1 is a possible D gene (5 bases). The germline V and J ends were trimmed by 3 bases and 0 bases, with 9 bases remaining between them. The CDR3 consists of 14 residues. CDR1 SGHRS and CDR2 YFSETQ come from the germline V gene. The DNA of the CDR3 is TGCGCCAGCAGCTCCGACAGACTGAACACTGAAGCTTTCTTT. It specifies CASSSDRLNTEAFF. The variable domain in full, with the rest retrieved from reference TRBV5-1 and TRBJ1-1, is KAGVTQTPRYLIKTRGQQVTLSCSPISGHRSVSWYQQTPGQGLQFLFEYFSETQRNKGNFPGRFSGRQFSNSRSEMNVSTLELGDSALYLCASSSDRLNTEAFFGQGTRLTVV.

The J gene is TRBJ2-3, the V gene TRBV4-1; 13 bases align to TRBD2. CDR1 is MGHRA and CDR2 is YSYEKL in the germline V gene. J lost 4 bases, V lost 4 bases, and 8 bases had no gene match. The CDR3 consists of 17 residues. The CDR3 coding sequence is TGCGCCAGCAGCCGATGGACTAGCGGGAGAGGGGCAGATACGCAGTATTTT. It codes for CASSRWTSGRGADTQYF.

V is TRBV7-6 and J is TRBJ1-5; a weak D match, TRBD1 (6 bases). This CDR3 is built from 19 residues. From germline, CDR1 is SGHVS and CDR2 FNYEAQ. Trimming pared 1 base from V and 2 bases from J, leaving 21 bases between. The CDR3 DNA follows: TGTGCCAGCAGCTTAGTCTATTTCTTGGGGGCTAGGCGCAATCAGCCCCAGCATTTT. It translates to CASSLVYFLGARRNQPQHF.

The genes are TRBV5-1 and TRBJ2-5, with D unresolved. The DNA end favors TRBJ2-7, so the J call may be wrong. Germline assignment: CDR1 SGHRS and CDR2 YFSETQ. This CDR3 is 13 amino acids long. The CDR3 DNA reads as TGCGCCAGCAGCCGGGTGATCCCCTACGAGCAGTACTTC. Translating it yields CASSRVIPYEQYF.

The V gene is TRBV5-1, the J gene TRBJ2-5; 9 nucleotides line up with TRBD1. The CDR3 runs to 15 residues. V shed 3 bases, J shed 5 bases, and the junction held 8 bases outside the gene matches. Germline lookup yields CDR1 SGHRS and CDR2 YFSETQ. The CDR3 reads CASSSTGGAEETQYF. The CDR3 nucleotides are TGCGCCAGCAGCTCAACAGGGGGCGCGGAGGAGACCCAGTACTTC.

Concerning this clone itself: Other nucleotide sequences in the sample specify the same CDR3. V gene TRBV18 combines with J gene TRBJ2-1; TRBD1 agrees at 8 bases. Trimming took 2 bases from V and 6 from J; bases not matched to a gene: 9. The CDR3 spans 16 residues. In germline, CDR1 is KGHSH, CDR2 LQKENI. CDR3 sequence: CASSPRAGGELNEQFF. For the CDR3, the DNA is TGTGCCAGCTCACCAAGGGCAGGGGGCGAACTCAATGAGCAGTTCTTC.

This clone appeared a single time. V is TRBV7-9 and J is TRBJ2-1, with 9 bases matching TRBD2. Germline-derived CDR1 and CDR2 are SEHNR and FQNEAQ (reference sequence). Trimming removed 6 bases from V and 1 base from J; junction bases left unmatched: 13. The CDR3 is 18 amino acids. CDR3 sequence (DNA): TGTGCCAGCAGACTCACCGAAGGGGCGGGAGGGTCCTACAATGAGCAGTTCTTC. It specifies CASRLTEGAGGSYNEQFF.

This chain uses TRBV5-6 with TRBJ2-5, with TRBD2 matching 11 bases. The germline V gene encodes CDR1 SGHDT and CDR2 YYEEEE. The V and J ends lost 2 bases and 5 bases, in that order; junction bases with no gene match: 11. The CDR3 consists of 17 residues. CDR3 nucleotide sequence: TGTGCCAGCAGCTTTTACCCTAGCGGGGGGCCGGGGGAGACCCAGTACTTC. This codes for CASSFYPSGGPGETQYF. Full variable domain (outside the CDR3, taken from reference TRBV5-6 and TRBJ2-5): DAGVTQSPTHLIKTRGQQVTLRCSPKSGHDTVSWYQQALGQGPQFIFQYYEEEERQRGNFPDRFSGHQFPNYSSELNVNALLLGDSALYLCASSFYPSGGPGETQYFGPGTRLLVL.

V gene TRBV6-5 combines with J gene TRBJ2-3; 12 nucleotides agree with TRBD2. This CDR3 region has 15 residues. V was clipped by 6 bases and J by 6 bases; unmatched bases: 7. CDR1 and CDR2 from the germline V gene are MNHEY and SVGAGI. CDR3 DNA: TGTGCCAGCAGCCACCTAGCGGGGGGGTCGGATACGCAGTATTTT. As protein: CASSHLAGGSDTQYF.

The genes are TRBV18 and TRBJ1-2; 7 bases match TRBD1. With 3 bases clipped from V and 2 bases from J, the junction kept 0 bases outside the gene matches. The length of the CDR3 is 13 residues. Germline V gene data show CDR1 as KGHSH and CDR2 as LQKENI. CDR3 residues: CASSPTGNYGYTF. The CDR3 nucleotides are TGTGCCAGCTCACCGACAGGGAACTATGGCTACACCTTC.

V usage is TRBV27 and J usage is TRBJ1-3, with 9 bases fitting TRBD1. The CDR3 contains 19 residues. Germline CDR1 and CDR2: MNHEY and SMNVEV (reference sequence). Trimming at V came to 5 bases and at J to 1 base, leaving 15 bases not matched to a gene. The CDR3 DNA follows: TGTGCCAGCAGTCCATCTCTTAAGACAGGGGGGGGTTCTGGAAACACCATATATTTT. Translating gives CASSPSLKTGGGSGNTIYF.

The V and J genes are TRBV5-1 and TRBJ2-3, with TRBD2 matching over 9 bases. The CDR3 has 15 residues. Germline-derived CDR1 and CDR2 are SGHRS and YFSETQ. The J segment lost 4 bases and the V segment lost 3 bases, leaving 6 bases of the junction unmatched. DNA for the CDR3: TGCGCCAGCAGCTGGGCTAGCGGGAAATCAGATACGCAGTATTTT. Translating it yields CASSWASGKSDTQYF.

CDR3 sequence: CASSLAGTRSYEQYF. The CDR3 DNA reads as TGCGCCAGCAGCTTGGCGGGTACGCGCTCCTACGAGCAGTACTTC. The genes are TRBV5-1 and TRBJ2-7, with D unclear. Trimming cost V 0 bases and J 0 bases, with 10 bases left between them. CDR1 is SGHRS, CDR2 YFSETQ, per germline. This CDR3 has 15 residues.